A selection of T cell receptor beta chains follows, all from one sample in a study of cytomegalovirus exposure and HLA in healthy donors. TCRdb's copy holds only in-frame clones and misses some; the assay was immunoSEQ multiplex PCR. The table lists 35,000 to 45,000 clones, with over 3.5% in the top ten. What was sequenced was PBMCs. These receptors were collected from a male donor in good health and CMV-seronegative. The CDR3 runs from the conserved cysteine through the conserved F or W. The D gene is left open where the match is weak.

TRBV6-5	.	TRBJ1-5	CASSPTDTIGQPQHF	TGTGCCAGCAGCCCTACAGACACCATAGGACAGCCCCAGCATTTT
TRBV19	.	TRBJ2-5	CASSMRTAAQETQYF	TGTGCCAGTAGTATGAGGACAGCAGCCCAAGAGACCCAGTACTTC
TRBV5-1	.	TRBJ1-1	CASSTGGGISEAFF	TGCGCCAGCTCAACGGGAGGGGGAATATCTGAAGCTTTCTTT
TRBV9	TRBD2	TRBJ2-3	CASSTFSGGLTDTQYF	TGTGCCAGCAGCACCTTTAGCGGGGGCCTCACAGATACGCAGTATTTT
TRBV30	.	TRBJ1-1	CAWSVQTEAFF	TGTGCCTGGAGTGTACAAACTGAAGCTTTCTTT
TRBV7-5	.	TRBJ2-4	CVRPGQIAKNIQYF	TGTGTCAGACCGGGTCAGATAGCCAAAAACATTCAGTACTTC
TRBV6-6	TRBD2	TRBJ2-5	CASSPHAGGPIETQYF	TGTGCCAGCAGTCCCCACGCGGGGGGGCCGATTGAGACCCAGTACTTC
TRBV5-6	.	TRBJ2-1	CASSFMSARNEQFF	TGTGCCAGCAGCTTTATGTCTGCTAGGAATGAGCAGTTCTTC
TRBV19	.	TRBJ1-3	CASYTGGSGNTIYF	TGTGCCAGCTACACCGGGGGCTCTGGAAACACCATATATTTT
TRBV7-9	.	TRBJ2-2	CASSPGAAGELFF	TGTGCCAGCAGCCCTGGGGCGGCCGGGGAGCTGTTTTTT
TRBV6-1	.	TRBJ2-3	CASTTSRAGPDTQYF	TGTGCCAGCACCACTTCACGCGCGGGGCCAGATACGCAGTATTTT
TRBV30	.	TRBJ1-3	CAWSPRGGNTIYF	TGTGCCTGGAGTCCCAGGGGCGGAAACACCATATATTTT
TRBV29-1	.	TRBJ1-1	CSGQDSLGTEAFF	TGCAGCGGACAGGACAGTCTGGGAACTGAAGCTTTCTTT
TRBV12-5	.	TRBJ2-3	CASAWAGTDTQYF	TGTGCTAGTGCCTGGGCAGGCACAGATACGCAGTATTTT
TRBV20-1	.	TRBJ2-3	CSLPAADTQYF	TGCAGTCTCCCAGCGGCAGATACGCAGTATTTT
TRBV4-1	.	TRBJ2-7	CASSQVPTAESYEQYF	TGCGCCAGCAGCCAAGTTCCGACAGCCGAATCCTACGAGCAGTACTTC